This entry features one T cell receptor (beta chain) sequence. This record comes from a study of blood T cell repertoires in COVID-19. Background on the study: Donors in the United States, Italy and Spain gave samples during acute or convalescent COVID-19. The cDNA or gDNA used as material had been derived from T cells, B-cell-depleted T cells, or PBMCs.

Germline V gives CDR1 SGHRS, CDR2 YFSETQ. Trimming removed 0 bases from V and 3 bases from J, with 9 bases in between. The CDR3 runs 15 residues. In the source study's methods: How many nucleated cells were present was estimated from reference gene primer amplification. Assay: immunoSEQ multiplex PCR; the TCRdb copy retains only in-frame clones and omits some. Clone size and V and J calls were adopted from that table, with D and trimming inferred from the DNA. The table shows 190,000 or so clones, with about 89% occurring only once. This receptor was identified in a man aged 40-49 years with acute or convalescent COVID-19. The source material was peripheral blood. The V call is TRBV5-1, the J call TRBJ2-2; D may be TRBD2 (5 bases). This chain's CDR3 is CASSLALGDTGELFF. In DNA form, the CDR3 reads TGCGCCAGCAGCTTGGCCCTGGGAGACACCGGGGAGCTGTTTTTT.